The 7 T cell receptor beta chains in this list originate from one sample, sequenced in a study of T-cell reconstitution after alpha-beta-depleted transplantation in children. Unique molecular identifiers were incorporated when the TCRbeta library was constructed. TCRdb redid the calling of the PCR reads with MiXCR, one entry per CDR3 protein. Here the sample spans about 340,000 distinct CDR3 sequences, 15% to 20% being singletons. Sequences were derived from PBMCs, mostly from graft donor cells, sampled 360 days after TCRalphabeta/CD19-depleted stem cell transplant. Receptors were obtained from a male patient aged 2-15 years who had a stem cell transplant for acute lymphoblastic leukemia, so the T cells may come from the graft donor.

V usage is TRBV28 and J usage is TRBJ2-7; TRBD1 or TRBD2 may be the D gene (5 bases each). The CDR3 extends over 15 amino acids. V dropped 7 bases and J dropped 1 base, with 17 bases sitting between them. Per the germline V gene, CDR1 is MDHEN and CDR2 is SYDVKM. This CDR3 reads CASTFAGTGSYEQYF. The CDR3 bases are TGTGCCAGCACCTTCGCCGGGACCGGGTCCTACGAGCAGTACTTC.

The chain joins TRBV29-1 to TRBJ1-2; D is undetermined. Germline V gene sequence: CDR1 SQVTM, CDR2 ANQGSEA. The CDR3 has 15 residues. CDR3 nucleotides: TGCAGTGCTTTTATTGATTCGCGTCTGGACTATGGCTACACCTTC. Encoded protein: CSAFIDSRLDYGYTF.

The chain links TRBV25-1 to TRBJ2-7, with 7 bases matching TRBD1. CDR3 length equals 12 residues. Per the germline V gene, CDR1 is MGHDK and CDR2 is SYGVNS. J gave up 2 bases and V 7 bases, and 2 bases lay outside the gene matches. CDR3 DNA: TGTGCCAGCAAAGGGGGCACCTACGAGCAGTACTTC. Translation: CASKGGTYEQYF.

This chain connects TRBV20-1 to TRBJ2-7; tentatively, D is TRBD1 (5 bases). The CDR3 contains 14 residues. Germline V CDR1 and CDR2: DFQATT, SNEGSKA (reference sequence). The V gene lost 1 base and the J gene lost 3 bases, with 13 bases spanning the gap. CDR3 bases: TGCAGTGCTAGAGGAACCAACAGGTTCTACGAGCAGTACTTC. Translation: CSARGTNRFYEQYF.

This clonotype was counted only a few times. The CDR3 coding sequence is TGCGCCAGCAGCATAAACAGGGGTGGCGAAAAACTGTTTTTT. Its translation: CASSINRGGEKLFF. V gene TRBV5-1 combines with J gene TRBJ1-4; 7 nucleotides match TRBD1. Germline trimming cut 4 bases from V and 8 bases from J; bases unmatched to any gene: 8. Per germline, CDR1 SGHRS and CDR2 YFSETQ. The CDR3 is 14 residues long.

The CDR3: CASSHTSGGDTQYF. In DNA form, the CDR3 reads TGTGCCAGCAGCCATACTTCGGGGGGAGATACGCAGTATTTT. This chain joins TRBV7-3 and TRBJ2-3; 7 nucleotides match TRBD2. CDR1 is SGHTA and CDR2 is FQGTGA in the germline V gene. CDR3 length: 14 amino acids. V dropped 5 bases and J dropped 5; count of bases not matched to a gene: 7.

This clonotype was recorded only once. The chain is built from TRBV20-1 and TRBJ2-7, with 7 bases fitting TRBD2. CDR1 DFQATT and CDR2 SNEGSKA come from the germline V gene (reference sequence). The CDR3 length is 15 residues. The J segment lost 5 bases and the V segment lost 0 bases, leaving 10 bases of the junction unmatched. CDR3 sequence reads: CSARDGRRAGDEQYF. In nucleotides, the CDR3 is TGCAGTGCTAGAGATGGTCGCCGGGCGGGAGACGAGCAGTACTTC.